This TCR beta chain was sequenced for a study of yellow fever vaccine responses in identical twins. Study-level results: Twins showed a vaccine T cell response that reportedly seemed partly convergent, partly personalized.

Note on this clonotype: Its antigen is still unknown.

From the RT-PCR reads, TCRdb called clonotypes with MiXCR, one entry per CDR3 protein. The repertoire holds about 10,000 distinct CDR3 sequences, with roughly 85% as singletons. This receptor was obtained from a woman younger than 35 who received the yellow fever vaccine. Sequenced material: T cells from blood (PBMCs), unsorted or a sorted subset (not recorded which), taken before or after yellow fever vaccination (not recorded which).

CDR3 residues: CATVDSPTPYEQYF. DNA of the CDR3: TGTGCCACCGTAGACAGTCCGACCCCCTACGAGCAGTACTTC. The V call is TRBV10-3, the J call TRBJ2-7, with a tentative D call TRBD1 (5 bases). V was cut by 10 bases and J by 2 bases, with 18 bases left in between. The V gene's germline CDR1 is ENHRY and CDR2 SYGVKD. The CDR3 consists of 14 residues.